This T cell receptor beta chain was obtained from a study of spatial heterogeneity in lung cancer. TCRdb called the 5' RACE reads again in MiXCR, with one record for every CDR3 protein. The data show tens of thousands of distinct CDR3 sequences, less than 5.5% seen once. From germline, CDR1 is LGHNA and CDR2 YSLEER. There are 13 residues in the CDR3. Trimming cost V 0 bases and J 6 bases, with 9 bases left between them. As for time point: sample taken at primary tumor resection. Unsorted samples of tumor, nontumor lung or frozen PBMC had their whole RNA sequenced. A total of around 72 untreated early-stage non-small cell lung cancer patients served as donors. This clonotype was observed at least ten times.

This chain joins TRBV4-3 and TRBJ2-7, with D possibly being TRBD2 (5 bases). Sequenced here: PBMCs, sampled at surgery. This clonotype originated in a female donor with early-stage non-small cell lung cancer. The chain's CDR3 is CASSQDRRTEQYF. The CDR3 DNA sequence: TGCGCCAGCAGCCAAGATAGGAGGACCGAGCAGTACTTC.